These T cell receptor beta chains were read from a single sample in a study of T cells in Graves' hyperthyroidism and ophthalmopathy. TCRdb reanalysed the multiplex PCR reads using MiXCR and keeps one entry per CDR3 protein. The data contain hundreds of thousands of distinct CDR3 sequences, nearly 20% of them singletons. Sequencing was done on a sample of blood. The receptors stem from a man in his forties with Graves' ophthalmopathy. Both conserved end residues are part of each CDR3. D genes are given only for firm matches. Not all rows give a size; the values are once, few, many and, for expanded clones, a class.

d_gene | j_gene | v_gene | abundance | CDR3aa | CDR3nt
- | TRBJ2-1 | TRBV7-2 | few | CASSRSSAAGYEQFF | TGCGCCAGCAGCAGGTCTAGCGCCGCAGGTTATGAGCAGTTCTTC
TRBD1 | TRBJ2-2 | TRBV5-1 | few | CASSLTGVHGSDTGELFF | TGCGCCAGCAGCTTGACAGGGGTCCACGGTTCGGACACCGGGGAGCTGTTTTTT
- | TRBJ1-2 | TRBV7-2 | few | CAIYHLGGPNYGYTF | TGTGCCATCTACCACTTGGGGGGCCCCAACTATGGCTACACCTTC
TRBD2 | TRBJ2-7 | TRBV19 | - | CASSNGLAGANYEQYF | TGTGCCAGTAGTAACGGACTAGCGGGAGCCAACTACGAGCAGTACTTC
TRBD2 | TRBJ2-7 | TRBV5-6 | - | CASSWGGQGTYEQYF | TGTGCCAGCAGCTGGGGGGGTCAGGGAACCTACGAGCAGTACTTC
TRBD2 | TRBJ2-7 | TRBV6-2/TRBV6-3 | few | CASYSHRTSGTSYEQYF | TGTGCCAGTTACTCACATCGGACTAGCGGGACCTCCTACGAGCAGTACTTC
TRBD1 | TRBJ1-5 | TRBV5-6 | - | CASSVGQGNQPQHF | TGTGCCAGCAGCGTCGGACAGGGTAATCAGCCCCAGCATTTT
- | TRBJ2-5 | TRBV13 | - | CASSLRLGGWETQYF | TGTGCCAGCAGCTTACGTTTAGGGGGTTGGGAGACCCAGTACTTC
- | TRBJ1-5 | TRBV6-1 | few | CASTFGGVNQPQHF | TGTGCCAGCACCTTCGGGGGAGTCAATCAGCCCCAGCATTTT
TRBD2 | TRBJ2-1 | TRBV12-3/TRBV12-4 | many | CASSLELAGGNEQFF | TGTGCCAGCAGTTTAGAACTAGCGGGGGGGAATGAGCAGTTCTTC
TRBD2 | TRBJ2-2 | TRBV27 | few | CASSPTGLAGVAGELFF | TGTGCCAGCAGCCCCACGGGACTAGCGGGAGTGGCCGGGGAGCTGTTTTTT
- | TRBJ1-1 | TRBV20-1 | - | CSARDPTPPRGTEAFF | TGCAGTGCTAGAGATCCAACGCCTCCTCGGGGCACTGAAGCTTTCTTT
TRBD2 | TRBJ2-7 | TRBV7-2 | many | CASSSLAGGYEQYF | TGTGCCAGCAGCAGCCTAGCGGGAGGATACGAGCAGTACTTC
- | TRBJ1-2 | TRBV29-1 | - | CSATGAREGGYTF | TGCAGCGCCACAGGTGCCCGGGAGGGGGGCTACACCTTC
TRBD1 | TRBJ1-1 | TRBV6-2/TRBV6-3 | few | CASRGQGISEAFF | TGTGCCAGCAGGGGACAGGGGATATCTGAAGCTTTCTTT
TRBD1 | TRBJ1-2 | TRBV2 | many | CASTSRQGSEGYTF | TGTGCCAGCACGAGCCGACAGGGGTCTGAGGGCTACACCTTC
TRBD2 | TRBJ2-7 | TRBV4-2 | few | CASSQTREASYEQYF | TGTGCCAGCAGCCAAACACGGGAGGCGTCCTACGAGCAGTACTTC
- | TRBJ1-2 | TRBV28 | few | CASSWGGGVYGYTF | TGTGCCAGCAGTTGGGGAGGGGGGGTTTATGGCTACACCTTC
TRBD1 | TRBJ2-1 | TRBV27 | many | CASSFSRDRAYNEQFF | TGTGCCAGCAGTTTCTCCCGAGACAGGGCTTACAATGAGCAGTTCTTC
- | TRBJ1-2 | TRBV20-1 | few | CSASKGSAGYTF | TGCAGTGCTAGTAAGGGGTCGGCTGGCTACACCTTC
- | TRBJ1-5 | TRBV10-3 | many | CAISESSVGSNQPQHF | TGTGCCATCAGTGAGTCTTCGGTAGGTAGCAATCAGCCCCAGCATTTT
- | TRBJ2-7 | TRBV29-1 | - | CSVEDLTNEQYF | TGCAGCGTTGAAGATCTCACGAACGAGCAGTACTTC
- | TRBJ1-1 | TRBV7-8 | many | CASSLSATMNTEAFF | TGTGCCAGCAGCTTATCGGCTACGATGAACACTGAAGCTTTCTTT
- | TRBJ2-5 | TRBV6-1 | - | CASNDPVETQYF | TGTGCCAGCAACGATCCCGTGGAGACCCAGTACTTC
- | TRBJ2-3 | TRBV7-9 | many | CASSRALPTDTQYF | TGTGCCAGCAGCCGCGCCCTCCCCACAGATACGCAGTATTTT
TRBD1 | TRBJ2-1 | TRBV20-1 | - | CSAITGTGNAYNEQFF | TGCAGTGCTATTACCGGGACAGGGAACGCCTACAATGAGCAGTTCTTC
TRBD2 | TRBJ2-3 | TRBV5-1 | - | CASRGGSSTDTQYF | TGCGCCAGTCGCGGGGGGTCTAGCACAGATACGCAGTATTTT
- | TRBJ1-5 | TRBV6-1 | - | CASSNTFGQPQHF | TGTGCCAGCAGCAATACCTTCGGGCAGCCCCAGCATTTT
TRBD2 | TRBJ2-1 | TRBV6-2/TRBV6-3 | - | CASSYPGLAGFGVSYNEQFF | TGTGCCAGCAGTTACCCGGGACTAGCGGGGTTTGGGGTTTCCTACAATGAGCAGTTCTTC
- | TRBJ2-1 | TRBV3-1 | many | CASSLPGGGYNEQFF | TGTGCCAGCAGCCTCCCCGGGGGCGGGTACAATGAGCAGTTCTTC
- | TRBJ1-1 | TRBV9 | few | CASSPHGLNTEAFF | TGTGCCAGCAGCCCCCACGGCTTGAACACTGAAGCTTTCTTT
TRBD2 | TRBJ2-1 | TRBV19 | - | CASSISASASGVNEQFF | TGTGCCAGTAGTATTTCTGCTTCGGCTAGCGGGGTCAATGAGCAGTTCTTC
- | TRBJ1-1 | TRBV29-1 | - | CSVEKERLNTEAFF | TGCAGCGTTGAAAAAGAACGCTTGAACACTGAAGCTTTCTTT
TRBD1 | TRBJ2-3 | TRBV10-3 | many | CAISVAGQGDDTQYF | TGTGCCATCAGTGTAGCGGGACAGGGGGATGATACGCAGTATTTT
- | TRBJ2-1 | TRBV4-1 | - | CASSQGSRLSSYNEQFF | TGCGCCAGCAGCCAAGGTAGCCGCTTAAGCTCCTACAATGAGCAGTTCTTC
- | TRBJ2-1 | TRBV20-1 | - | CSSDLPGSFDEQFF | TGCAGCTCGGACCTCCCCGGGAGTTTCGATGAGCAGTTCTTC
- | TRBJ2-1 | TRBV5-1 | - | CASSLYGLDEQFF | TGCGCCAGCAGCTTGTACGGGCTCGATGAGCAGTTCTTC
- | TRBJ2-1 | TRBV3-1 | many | CASRYDHSSYNEQFF | TGTGCCAGCAGGTACGACCACAGCTCCTACAATGAGCAGTTCTTC
- | TRBJ2-1 | TRBV6-5 | many | CASSYGRQNEQFF | TGTGCCAGCAGTTACGGCAGACAGAATGAGCAGTTCTTC
- | TRBJ1-1 | TRBV20-1 | many | CSARAWGRVAEAFF | TGCAGTGCTAGAGCTTGGGGGCGCGTAGCTGAAGCTTTCTTT
TRBD2 | TRBJ2-5 | TRBV5-1 | many | CASSLGLRLAETQYF | TGCGCCAGCAGCTTGGGTCTTCGACTAGCAGAGACCCAGTACTTC
TRBD2 | TRBJ2-7 | TRBV20-1 | - | CSAERTSGSYEQYF | TGCAGTGCTGAACGGACTAGCGGGAGTTACGAGCAGTACTTC
- | TRBJ1-5 | TRBV4-1 | few | CASRSRQGRGNQPQHF | TGCGCCAGCAGAAGTCGGCAGGGGAGAGGCAATCAGCCCCAGCATTTT
- | TRBJ1-3 | TRBV30 | - | CAWSRGISGNTIYF | TGTGCCTGGAGTCGGGGAATATCGGGAAACACCATATATTTT
TRBD2 | TRBJ2-7 | TRBV27 | - | CASRPPPGLAGLTGYEQYF | TGTGCCAGCAGGCCCCCGCCGGGACTAGCGGGCCTCACGGGATACGAGCAGTACTTC
- | TRBJ1-3 | TRBV6-1 | - | CASTPDGGSGNTIYF | TGTGCCAGCACCCCTGACGGCGGCTCTGGAAACACCATATATTTT
TRBD1 | TRBJ1-6 | TRBV12-3/TRBV12-4 | many | CASSRTGDLPLHF | TGTGCCAGCAGCAGGACAGGGGATCTCCCCCTCCACTTT
- | TRBJ2-1 | TRBV28 | many | CASSSTSYNEQFF | TGTGCCAGCAGTTCCACCTCCTACAATGAGCAGTTCTTC
- | TRBJ2-2 | TRBV19 | few | CASSMQGIGELFF | TGTGCCAGTAGTATGCAGGGGATCGGGGAGCTGTTTTTT
- | TRBJ2-7 | TRBV4-1 | many | CASSQGRAYEQYF | TGCGCCAGCAGCCAAGGCAGAGCCTACGAGCAGTACTTC
TRBD2 | TRBJ2-3 | TRBV3-1 | many | CASSPVGRGINTDTQYF | TGTGCCAGCAGCCCCGTTGGGCGGGGGATTAACACAGATACGCAGTATTTT
- | TRBJ1-6 | TRBV12-3/TRBV12-4 | few | CASSPSGQGYNSPLHF | TGTGCCAGCAGCCCCTCTGGGCAGGGCTATAATTCACCCCTCCACTTT
- | TRBJ2-5 | TRBV6-1 | - | CASEGLRLQETQYF | TGTGCCAGCGAGGGGCTAAGGCTCCAAGAGACCCAGTACTTC
- | TRBJ2-7 | TRBV28 | many | CGTSRERSSSYEQYF | TGTGGCACGTCACGCGAGCGCTCCTCCTCCTACGAGCAGTACTTC
- | TRBJ1-5 | TRBV28 | - | CASREPPSNQPQHF | TGTGCCAGCAGAGAGCCTCCAAGCAATCAGCCCCAGCATTTT
- | TRBJ2-1 | TRBV7-9 | few | CASSLGRKHNEQFF | TGTGCCAGCAGCTTAGGACGGAAACACAATGAGCAGTTCTTC